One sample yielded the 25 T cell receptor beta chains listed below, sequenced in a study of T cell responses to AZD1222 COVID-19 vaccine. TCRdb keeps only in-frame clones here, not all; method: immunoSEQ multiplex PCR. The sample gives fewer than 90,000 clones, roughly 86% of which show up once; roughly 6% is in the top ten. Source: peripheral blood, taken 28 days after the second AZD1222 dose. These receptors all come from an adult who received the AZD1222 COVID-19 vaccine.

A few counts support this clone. The CDR3 sequence: CASSPDPGEGQYF. The DNA of the CDR3 is TGTGCCAGTAGTCCAGACCCTGGAGAGGGGCAGTATTTT. This chain connects TRBV19 to TRBJ2-3; D might be TRBD2 (5 bases). Germline CDR1 LNHDA, CDR2 SQIVND (reference sequence). The CDR3 is 13 residues long. V shed 5 bases and J shed 11 bases, with 17 bases lying between them.

CDR3 protein: CASSSGSVGETQYF. CDR3 sequence (DNA): TGCGCCAGCAGCTCGGGGTCTGTTGGGGAGACCCAGTACTTC. The chain joins TRBV5-1 to TRBJ2-5; TRBD2 might be the D (5 bases). V lost 3 bases to trimming and J lost 5 bases, with 14 bases between them. The germline V gene has CDR1 SGHRS and CDR2 YFSETQ. CDR3 length: 14 amino acids.

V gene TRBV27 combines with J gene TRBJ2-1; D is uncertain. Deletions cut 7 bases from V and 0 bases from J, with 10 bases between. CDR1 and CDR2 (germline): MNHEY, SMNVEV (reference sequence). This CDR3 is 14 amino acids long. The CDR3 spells CASTPASSYNEQFF. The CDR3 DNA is TGTGCCAGCACCCCGGCTTCCTCCTACAATGAGCAGTTCTTC.

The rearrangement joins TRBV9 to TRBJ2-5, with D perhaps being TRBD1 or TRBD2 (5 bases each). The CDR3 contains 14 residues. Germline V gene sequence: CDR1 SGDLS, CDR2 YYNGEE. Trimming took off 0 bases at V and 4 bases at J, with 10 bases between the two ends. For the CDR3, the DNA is TGTGCCAGCAGCGTAGGAACGGGGCTAGAGACCCAGTACTTC. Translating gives CASSVGTGLETQYF.

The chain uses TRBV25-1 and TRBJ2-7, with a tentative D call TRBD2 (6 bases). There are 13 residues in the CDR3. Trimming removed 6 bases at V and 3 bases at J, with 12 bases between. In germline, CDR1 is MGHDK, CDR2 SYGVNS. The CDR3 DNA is TGTGCCAGCAGCTGGGGGGAGTTCTACGAGCAGTACTTC. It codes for CASSWGEFYEQYF.

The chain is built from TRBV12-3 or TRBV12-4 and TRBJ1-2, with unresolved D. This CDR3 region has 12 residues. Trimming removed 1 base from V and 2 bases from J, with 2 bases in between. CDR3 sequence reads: CASSLGNYGYTF. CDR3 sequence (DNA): TGTGCCAGCAGTTTAGGCAACTATGGCTACACCTTC.

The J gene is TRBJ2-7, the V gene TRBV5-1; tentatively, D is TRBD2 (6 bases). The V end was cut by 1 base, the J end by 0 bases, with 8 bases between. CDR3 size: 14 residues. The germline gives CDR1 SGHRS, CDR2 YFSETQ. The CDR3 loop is CASSLTGVSYEQYF. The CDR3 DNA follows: TGCGCCAGCAGCTTGACGGGGGTCTCCTACGAGCAGTACTTC.

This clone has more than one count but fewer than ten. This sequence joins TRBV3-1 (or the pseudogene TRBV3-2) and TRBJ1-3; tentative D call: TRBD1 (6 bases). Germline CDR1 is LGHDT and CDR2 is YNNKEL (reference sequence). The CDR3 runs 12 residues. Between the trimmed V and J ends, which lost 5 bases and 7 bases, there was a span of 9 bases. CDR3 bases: TGTGCCAGCAGCTTCCAGGGGAACACCATATATTTT. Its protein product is CASSFQGNTIYF.

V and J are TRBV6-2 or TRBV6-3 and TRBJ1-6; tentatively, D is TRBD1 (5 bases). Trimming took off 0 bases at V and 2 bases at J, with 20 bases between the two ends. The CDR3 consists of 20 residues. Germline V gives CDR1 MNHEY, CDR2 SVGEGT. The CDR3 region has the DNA TGTGCCAGCAGTTACTCGATAGTCGCGGGGCCAGGGCCCTATAATTCACCCCTCCACTTT. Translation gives CASSYSIVAGPGPYNSPLHF.

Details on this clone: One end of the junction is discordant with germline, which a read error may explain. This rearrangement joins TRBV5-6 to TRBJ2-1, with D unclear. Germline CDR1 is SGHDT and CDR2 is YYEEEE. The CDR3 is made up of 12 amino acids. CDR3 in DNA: TGTGCCAGCAGCCAAAGATACAATGGGCAGTTCTTC. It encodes CASSQRYNGQFF.

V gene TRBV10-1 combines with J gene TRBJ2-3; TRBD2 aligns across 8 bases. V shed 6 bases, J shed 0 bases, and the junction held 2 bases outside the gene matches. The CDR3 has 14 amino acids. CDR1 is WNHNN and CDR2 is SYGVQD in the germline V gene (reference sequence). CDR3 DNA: TGCGCCAGCAGCGGGGGGGCTAGCACAGATACGCAGTATTTT. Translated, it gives CASSGGASTDTQYF.

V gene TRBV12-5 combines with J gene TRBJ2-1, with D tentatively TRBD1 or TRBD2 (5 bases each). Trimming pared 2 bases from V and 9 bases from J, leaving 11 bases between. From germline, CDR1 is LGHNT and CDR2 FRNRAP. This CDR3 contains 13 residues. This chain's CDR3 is CASGLSGTGEQFF. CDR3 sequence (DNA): TGTGCTAGTGGTTTGTCTGGGACGGGTGAGCAGTTCTTC.

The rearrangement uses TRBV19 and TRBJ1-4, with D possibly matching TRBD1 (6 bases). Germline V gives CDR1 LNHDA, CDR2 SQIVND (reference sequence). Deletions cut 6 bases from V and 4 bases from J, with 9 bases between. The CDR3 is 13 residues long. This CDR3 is CASSPRGNEKLFF. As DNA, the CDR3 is TGTGCCAGTAGCCCCAGGGGTAATGAAAAACTGTTTTTT.

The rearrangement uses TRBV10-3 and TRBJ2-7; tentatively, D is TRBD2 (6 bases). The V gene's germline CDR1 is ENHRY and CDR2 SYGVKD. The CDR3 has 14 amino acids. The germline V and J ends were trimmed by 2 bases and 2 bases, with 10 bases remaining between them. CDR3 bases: TGTGCCATCAGTGAGACATGGAGGGCCTACGAGCAGTACTTC. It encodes CAISETWRAYEQYF.

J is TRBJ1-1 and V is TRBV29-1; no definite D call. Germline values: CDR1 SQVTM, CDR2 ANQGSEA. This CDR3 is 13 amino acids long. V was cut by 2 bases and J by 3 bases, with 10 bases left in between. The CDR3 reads CSVEQNLDTEAFF. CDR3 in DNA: TGCAGCGTTGAACAGAACCTTGACACTGAAGCTTTCTTT.

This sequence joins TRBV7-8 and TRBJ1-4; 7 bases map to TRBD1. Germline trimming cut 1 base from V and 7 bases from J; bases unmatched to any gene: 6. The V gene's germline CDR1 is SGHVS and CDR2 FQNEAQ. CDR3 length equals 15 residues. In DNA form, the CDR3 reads TGTGCCAGCAGCTTAGTGGGACAGTCAACTGAAAAACTGTTTTTT. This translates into CASSLVGQSTEKLFF.

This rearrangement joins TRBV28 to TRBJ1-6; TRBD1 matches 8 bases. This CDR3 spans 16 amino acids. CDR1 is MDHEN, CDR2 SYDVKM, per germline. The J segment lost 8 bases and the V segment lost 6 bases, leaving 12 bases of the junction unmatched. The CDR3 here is CASSLQGQGPYSPLHF. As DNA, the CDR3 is TGTGCCAGCAGCCTACAAGGACAGGGACCCTATTCACCCCTCCACTTT.

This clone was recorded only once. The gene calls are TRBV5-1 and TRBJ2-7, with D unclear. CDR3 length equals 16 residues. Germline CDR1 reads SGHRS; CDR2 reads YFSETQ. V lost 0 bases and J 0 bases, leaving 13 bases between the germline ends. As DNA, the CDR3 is TGCGCCAGCAGCTTGGGAGGCCTACTGAGCTCCTACGAGCAGTACTTC. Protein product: CASSLGGLLSSYEQYF.

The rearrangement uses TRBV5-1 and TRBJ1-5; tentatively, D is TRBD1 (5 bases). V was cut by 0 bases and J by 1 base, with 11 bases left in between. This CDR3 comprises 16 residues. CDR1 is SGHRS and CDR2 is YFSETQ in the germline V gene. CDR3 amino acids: CASSLGTGKSNQPQHF. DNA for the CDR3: TGCGCCAGCAGCTTGGGCACAGGCAAGAGCAATCAGCCCCAGCATTTT. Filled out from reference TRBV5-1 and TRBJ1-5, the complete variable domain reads KAGVTQTPRYLIKTRGQQVTLSCSPISGHRSVSWYQQTPGQGLQFLFEYFSETQRNKGNFPGRFSGRQFSNSRSEMNVSTLELGDSALYLCASSLGTGKSNQPQHFGDGTRLSIL.

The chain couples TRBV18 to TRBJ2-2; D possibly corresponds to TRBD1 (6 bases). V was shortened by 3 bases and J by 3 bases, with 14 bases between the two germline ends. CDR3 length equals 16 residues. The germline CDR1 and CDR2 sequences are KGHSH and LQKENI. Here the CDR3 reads CASSPDGTLYTGELFF. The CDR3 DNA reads TGTGCCAGCTCACCGGACGGGACACTGTACACCGGGGAGCTGTTTTTT.

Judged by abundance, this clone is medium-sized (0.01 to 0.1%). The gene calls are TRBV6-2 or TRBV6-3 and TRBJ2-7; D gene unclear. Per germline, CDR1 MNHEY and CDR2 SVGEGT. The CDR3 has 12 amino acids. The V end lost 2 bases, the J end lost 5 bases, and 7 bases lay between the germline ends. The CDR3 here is CASSYGRHEQYF. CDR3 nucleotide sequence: TGTGCCAGCAGTTACGGCCGCCACGAGCAGTACTTC.

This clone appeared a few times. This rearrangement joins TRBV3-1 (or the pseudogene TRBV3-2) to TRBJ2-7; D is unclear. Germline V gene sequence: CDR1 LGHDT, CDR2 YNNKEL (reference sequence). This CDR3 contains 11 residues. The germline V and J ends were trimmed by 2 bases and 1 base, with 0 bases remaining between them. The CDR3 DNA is TGTGCCAGCAGCCAATCCTACGAGCAGTACTTC. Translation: CASSQSYEQYF.

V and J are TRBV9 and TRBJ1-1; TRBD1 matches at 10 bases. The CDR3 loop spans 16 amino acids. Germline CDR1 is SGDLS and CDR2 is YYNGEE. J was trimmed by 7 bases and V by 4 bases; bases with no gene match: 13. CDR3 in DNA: TGTGCCAGCAGCCCGAGACAGGGGGCTCTCTTCGGTGAAGCTTTCTTT. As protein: CASSPRQGALFGEAFF.

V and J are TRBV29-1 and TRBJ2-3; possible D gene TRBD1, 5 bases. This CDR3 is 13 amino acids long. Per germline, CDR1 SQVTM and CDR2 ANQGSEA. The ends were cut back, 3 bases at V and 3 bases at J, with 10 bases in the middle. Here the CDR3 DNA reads TGCAGCGTTGATGGAACAGGTACAGATACGCAGTATTTT. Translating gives CSVDGTGTDTQYF.

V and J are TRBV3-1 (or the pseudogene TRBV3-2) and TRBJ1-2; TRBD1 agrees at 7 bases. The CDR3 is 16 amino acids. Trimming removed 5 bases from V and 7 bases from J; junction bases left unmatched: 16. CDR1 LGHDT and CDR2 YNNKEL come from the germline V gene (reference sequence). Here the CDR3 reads CASSDLGQEGQVGYTF. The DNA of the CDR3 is TGTGCCAGCAGCGACCTTGGACAGGAGGGCCAAGTTGGCTACACCTTC.